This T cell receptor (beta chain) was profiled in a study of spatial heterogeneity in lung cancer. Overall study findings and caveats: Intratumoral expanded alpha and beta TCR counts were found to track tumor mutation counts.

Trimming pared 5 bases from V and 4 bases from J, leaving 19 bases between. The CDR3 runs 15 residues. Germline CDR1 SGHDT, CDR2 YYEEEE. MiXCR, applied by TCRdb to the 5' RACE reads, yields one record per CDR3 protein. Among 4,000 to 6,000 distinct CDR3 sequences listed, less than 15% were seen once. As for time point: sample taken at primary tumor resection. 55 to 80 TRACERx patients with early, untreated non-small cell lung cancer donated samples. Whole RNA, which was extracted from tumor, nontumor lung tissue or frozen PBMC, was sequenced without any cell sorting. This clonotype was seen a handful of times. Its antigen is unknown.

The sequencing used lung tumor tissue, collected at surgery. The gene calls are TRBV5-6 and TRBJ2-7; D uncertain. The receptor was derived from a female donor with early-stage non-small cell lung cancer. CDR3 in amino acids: CASSSPVEIQYEQYF. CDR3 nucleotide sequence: TGTGCCAGCAGTTCGCCGGTCGAAATACAATACGAGCAGTACTTC.